These 10 T cell receptor beta chains were sequenced from one sample in a study of blood T cell repertoires in COVID-19. Sequencing used immunoSEQ multiplex PCR; TCRdb keeps in-frame clones, though not all of them. In the table there are approximately 150,000 clones, roughly four fifths of which are singletons. The material sequenced was peripheral blood. The source is a man between 65 and 79 years old who had recovered from COVID-19.

Here the CDR3 reads CASSVPGFSEQYF. The CDR3 nucleotides are TGTGCCAGCAGCGTACCAGGGTTCAGCGAGCAGTACTTC. The rearrangement joins TRBV28 to TRBJ2-7; possibly TRBD1 for D (5 bases). The CDR3 runs 13 residues. Trimming cost V 6 bases and J 6 bases, with 15 bases left between them. Germline CDR1 and CDR2: MDHEN and SYDVKM.

The chain combines TRBV5-1 with TRBJ2-3, with 10 nucleotides matching TRBD2. From germline, CDR1 is SGHRS and CDR2 YFSETQ. V was pared by 7 bases and J by 4 bases, with 6 bases of the junction left unmatched. This CDR3 has 14 amino acids. The CDR3 region has the DNA TGCGCCAGCGGCACTAGCGGGATGGCAGATACGCAGTATTTT. Amino acids: CASGTSGMADTQYF.

The chain has TRBV7-9 and TRBJ2-1; 9 bases line up with TRBD1. From germline, CDR1 is SEHNR and CDR2 FQNEAQ (reference sequence). CDR3 size: 13 residues. With V trimmed by 6 bases and J by 5 bases, 2 bases remained unmatched. The CDR3, as DNA: TGTGCCAGCAGTCGGACAGGGGACAATGAGCAGTTCTTC. Amino acid sequence: CASSRTGDNEQFF.

The chain uses TRBV5-8 and TRBJ2-7, with 9 bases lining up with TRBD1. The ends lost 8 bases at V and 7 bases at J; junction bases unmatched: 7. Germline V gene sequence: CDR1 SGHTS, CDR2 YDEGEE. This CDR3 has 12 amino acids. CDR3 in amino acids: CASGQGPGEQYF. The CDR3 nucleotides read TGTGCCAGTGGACAGGGGCCTGGGGAGCAGTACTTC.

This clone was seen a handful of times. The rearrangement uses TRBV3-1 (or the pseudogene TRBV3-2) and TRBJ1-1; TRBD1 is a possible D gene (6 bases). The CDR3 totals 15 residues. Germline V gives CDR1 LGHDT, CDR2 YNNKEL (reference sequence). With 1 base removed from V and 1 base from J, the gap between germline ends came to 10 bases. Here the CDR3 DNA reads TGTGCCAGCAGCCAAGGGGAACAGGGGAACACTGAAGCTTTCTTT. Protein product: CASSQGEQGNTEAFF.

This clone was seen a handful of times. The genes are TRBV12-3 or TRBV12-4 and TRBJ1-1; unclear D gene. Trimming removed 8 bases at V and 1 base at J, with 11 bases between. The CDR3 sequence is 13 residues long. CDR3 DNA: TGTGCCAGCGCACGAGAGGAGAACACTGAAGCTTTCTTT. Translated: CASAREENTEAFF.

The V and J genes are TRBV11-2 and TRBJ2-7; D perhaps matches TRBD2 (6 bases). The V end was cut by 3 bases, the J end by 4 bases, with 13 bases between. CDR1 and CDR2 from the germline V gene are SGHAT and FQNNGV. CDR3 size: 14 residues. CDR3 loop: CASSLSGGEYEQYF. The DNA of the CDR3 is TGTGCCAGCAGCTTGAGCGGAGGGGAGTACGAGCAGTACTTC.

V is TRBV19 and J is TRBJ1-5; D is possibly TRBD1 (5 bases). Germline V gives CDR1 LNHDA, CDR2 SQIVND (reference sequence). V lost 2 bases, J lost 5 bases, and 13 bases lay in between. This CDR3 is built from 15 residues. CDR3 residues: CASSITSGTYQPQHF. For the CDR3, the DNA is TGTGCCAGTAGTATAACCTCCGGGACTTATCAGCCCCAGCATTTT.

This clone was detected only once. The chain employs TRBV29-1 and TRBJ2-7, with 15 nucleotides matching TRBD2. The germline gives CDR1 SQVTM, CDR2 ANQGSEA. With V trimmed by 5 bases and J by 2 bases, 7 bases remained unmatched. The CDR3 spans 16 residues. CDR3 protein: CSVSRGLAGGAYEQYF. CDR3 DNA: TGCAGCGTTTCTAGGGGACTAGCGGGGGGAGCCTACGAGCAGTACTTC.

V and J are TRBV28 and TRBJ1-4, with D tentatively TRBD1 (5 bases). Trimming stripped 2 bases from V and 4 bases from J, with 11 bases between. Per germline, CDR1 MDHEN and CDR2 SYDVKM. The CDR3 runs to 15 residues. The CDR3 spells CASSLQDMYNEKLFF. For the CDR3, the DNA is TGTGCCAGCAGTTTACAGGACATGTATAATGAAAAACTGTTTTTT.